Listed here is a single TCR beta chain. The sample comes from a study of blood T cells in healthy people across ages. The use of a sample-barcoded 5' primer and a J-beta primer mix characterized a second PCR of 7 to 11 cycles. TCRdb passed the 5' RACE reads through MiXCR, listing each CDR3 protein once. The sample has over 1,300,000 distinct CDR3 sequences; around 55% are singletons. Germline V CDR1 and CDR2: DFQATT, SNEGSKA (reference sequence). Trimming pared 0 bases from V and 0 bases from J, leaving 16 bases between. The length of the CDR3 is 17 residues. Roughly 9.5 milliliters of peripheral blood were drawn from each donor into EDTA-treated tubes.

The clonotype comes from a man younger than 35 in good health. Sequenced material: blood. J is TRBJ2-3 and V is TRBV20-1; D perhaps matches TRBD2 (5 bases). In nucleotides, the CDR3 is TGCAGTGCTAGAGATCGGCCTAGCAGCACTAGCACAGATACGCAGTATTTT. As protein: CSARDRPSSTSTDTQYF.